Given below is one T cell receptor (beta chain) in context. As yet, its antigen is unknown. The data stem from a study of EBV T-cell therapy then PD-1 blockade in nasopharyngeal carcinoma. Specified treatment: AdE1-LMPpoly-expanded autologous EBV-specific T-cell therapy followed by anti-PD-1 nivolumab. Trimming left V 6 bases short and J 6 bases short, with 8 bases between. CDR3 length: 11 residues. The germline CDR1 and CDR2 sequences are MNHEY and SVGEGT. Data came from immunoSEQ multiplex PCR; TCRdb stores just in-frame clones and leaves some out. The table lists about 22,000 clones, over 65% of them singletons.

This chain connects TRBV6-2 or TRBV6-3 to TRBJ1-2, with unresolved D. This clonotype was obtained from a man between 35 and 55 years old with nasopharyngeal carcinoma. Source: CD8+ T cells from blood, taken at day -245 from a patient whose treatment included autologous EBV-specific T cells and nivolumab. The CDR3 nucleotides read TGTGCCAGCAGCCTTGGGGATGGCTACACCTTC. Its protein product is CASSLGDGYTF.